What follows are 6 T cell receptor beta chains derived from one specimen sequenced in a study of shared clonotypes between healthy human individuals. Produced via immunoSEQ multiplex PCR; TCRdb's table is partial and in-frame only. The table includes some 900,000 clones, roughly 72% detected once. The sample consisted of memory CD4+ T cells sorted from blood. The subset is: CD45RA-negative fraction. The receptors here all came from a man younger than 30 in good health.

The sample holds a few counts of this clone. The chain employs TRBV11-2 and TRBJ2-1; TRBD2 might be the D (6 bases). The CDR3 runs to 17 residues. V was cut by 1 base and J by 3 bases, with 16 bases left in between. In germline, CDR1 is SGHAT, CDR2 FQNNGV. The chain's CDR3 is CASSLAVPGVGYNEQFF. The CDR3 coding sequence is TGTGCCAGCAGCTTAGCAGTGCCGGGGGTAGGCTACAATGAGCAGTTCTTC.

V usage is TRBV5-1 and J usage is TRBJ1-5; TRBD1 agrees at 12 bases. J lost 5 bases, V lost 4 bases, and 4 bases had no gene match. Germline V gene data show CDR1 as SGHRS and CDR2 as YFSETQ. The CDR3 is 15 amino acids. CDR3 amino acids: CASSTGQGAYQPQHF. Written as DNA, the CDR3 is TGCGCCAGCAGCACGGGACAGGGGGCTTATCAGCCCCAGCATTTT.

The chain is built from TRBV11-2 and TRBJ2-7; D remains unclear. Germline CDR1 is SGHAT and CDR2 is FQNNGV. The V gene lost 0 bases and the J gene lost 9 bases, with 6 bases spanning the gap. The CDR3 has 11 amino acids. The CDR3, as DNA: TGTGCCAGCAGCTTAGAGTGGGGGCAGTACTTC. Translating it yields CASSLEWGQYF.

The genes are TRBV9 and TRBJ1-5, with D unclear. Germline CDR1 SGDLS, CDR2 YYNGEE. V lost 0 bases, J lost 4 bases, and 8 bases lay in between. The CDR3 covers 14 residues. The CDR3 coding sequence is TGTGCCAGCAGCGTAGGCCAGATAAATCAGCCCCAGCATTTT. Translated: CASSVGQINQPQHF.

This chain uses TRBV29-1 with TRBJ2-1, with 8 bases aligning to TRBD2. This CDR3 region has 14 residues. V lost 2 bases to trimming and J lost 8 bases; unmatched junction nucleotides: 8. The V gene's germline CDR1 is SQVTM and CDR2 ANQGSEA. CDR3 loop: CSVERRLAIDEQFF. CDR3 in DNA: TGCAGCGTTGAAAGGAGACTAGCGATCGATGAGCAGTTCTTC.

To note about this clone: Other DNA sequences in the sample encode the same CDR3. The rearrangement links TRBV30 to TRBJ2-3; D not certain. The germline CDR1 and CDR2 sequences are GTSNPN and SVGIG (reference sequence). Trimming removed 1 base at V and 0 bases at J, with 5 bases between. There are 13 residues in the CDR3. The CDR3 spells CAWSGASTDTQYF. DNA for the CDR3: TGTGCCTGGAGTGGGGCTAGCACAGATACGCAGTATTTT.